Below are 7 T cell receptor beta chains sequenced from a single sample in a study of T cells expressing NK-cell markers. Reprocessing the 5' RACE reads, TCRdb reports a single entry for every CDR3 protein and omits DNA. This repertoire includes hundreds of thousands of distinct CDR3 sequences. Material: blood T cells: a sorted CD56 or NKG2C T cell subset, CD4+ or CD8+ T cells, or bulk PBMC T cells (not recorded which). The receptors come from a woman aged 18-70 years in good health.

The rearrangement uses TRBV30 and TRBJ2-5; TCRdb selects TRBD1, and the lack of DNA leaves this call unchecked. The CDR3 consists of 13 residues. From germline, CDR1 is GTSNPN and CDR2 SVGIG (reference sequence). The CDR3 spells CAWRTGPQETQYF.

This sequence joins TRBV12-5 and TRBJ1-5; checking the TCRdb D call of TRBD1 is not possible without DNA. CDR1 and CDR2 (germline): LGHNT, FRNRAP. This CDR3 contains 14 residues. The CDR3 loop is CASGPDRLNQPQHF.

The chain employs TRBV27 and TRBJ2-3; the D call of TRBD2 rests on TCRdb alone, since no DNA is present to check it. The CDR3 runs 17 residues. CDR1 is MNHEY, CDR2 SMNVEV, per germline (reference sequence). CDR3: CASSLSRVSGMTDTQYF.

The rearrangement joins TRBV4-2 to TRBJ2-5. The CDR3 runs to 15 residues. The V gene's germline CDR1 is LGHNA and CDR2 YNFKEQ. The CDR3 loop is CASSQEGYGKETQYF.

V is TRBV20-1 and J is TRBJ2-7; TCRdb's D call of TRBD2 is untestable without DNA. The CDR3 sequence is 13 residues long. Germline V gives CDR1 DFQATT, CDR2 SNEGSKA (reference sequence). CDR3: CSAPSGRSYEQYF.

The V call is TRBV6-5, the J call TRBJ2-7; the D call of TRBD1 rests on TCRdb alone, since no DNA is present to check it. Per germline, CDR1 MNHEY and CDR2 SVGAGI. The CDR3 is made up of 14 amino acids. CDR3 protein: CASSYGTGAYEQYF.

The chain links TRBV2 to TRBJ2-7; TCRdb names TRBD1, which stays unverified in the absence of DNA. The V gene's germline CDR1 is SNHLY and CDR2 FYNNEI. CDR3 length: 12 amino acids. CDR3 sequence: CASKEDSYEQYF.